Included here is one TCR beta chain sequence, with context. Its antigen is as yet unknown. V was clipped by 1 base and J by 6 bases; unmatched bases: 5. The CDR3 is made up of 15 amino acids. Per the germline V gene, CDR1 is MGHRA and CDR2 is YSYEKL. The sample belongs to a study of cytomegalovirus exposure and HLA in healthy donors. Overall study: In a later analysis, it was reported that the approximately 120 validation repertoires had been produced on the same platform as the 550 to 700 repertoires belonging to the first cohort. Broader study findings: High specificity and sensitivity for cytomegalovirus status were reported for the classifier. The study designated roughly 150 TCR beta chains cytomegalovirus-associated. Subsequent analysis of the 100 to 150 validation repertoires found a tendency for first-cohort TCR clusters to co-occur.

The table came from immunoSEQ multiplex PCR; TCRdb's copy has only in-frame clones and leaves some out. Of about 160,000 clones listed, 86% were seen once; the top ten hold 2% to 2.5%. Sequencing used PBMCs. This sequence was found in a woman between 18 and 30 years old in good health and CMV-seronegative. The chain uses TRBV4-1 and TRBJ2-1; TRBD2 matches at 8 bases. CDR3 sequence: CASSQAGGPGNEQFF. The CDR3 bases are TGCGCCAGCAGCCAAGCGGGAGGGCCCGGCAATGAGCAGTTCTTC.